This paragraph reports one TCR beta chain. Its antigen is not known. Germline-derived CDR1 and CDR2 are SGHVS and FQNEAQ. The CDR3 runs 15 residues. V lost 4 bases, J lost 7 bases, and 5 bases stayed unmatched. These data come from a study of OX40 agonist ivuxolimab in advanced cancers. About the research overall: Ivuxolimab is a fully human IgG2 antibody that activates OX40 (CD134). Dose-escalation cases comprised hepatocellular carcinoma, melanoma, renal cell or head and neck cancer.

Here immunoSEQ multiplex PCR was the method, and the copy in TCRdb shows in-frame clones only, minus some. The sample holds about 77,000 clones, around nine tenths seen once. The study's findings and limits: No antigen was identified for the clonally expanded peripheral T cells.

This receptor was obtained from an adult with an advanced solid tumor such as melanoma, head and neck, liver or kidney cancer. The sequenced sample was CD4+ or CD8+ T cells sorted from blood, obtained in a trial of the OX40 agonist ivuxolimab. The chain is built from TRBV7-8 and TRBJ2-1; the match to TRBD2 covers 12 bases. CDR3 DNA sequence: TGTGCCAGCAGCTCGACTAGCGGGAGTTATAATGAGCAGTTCTTC. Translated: CASSSTSGSYNEQFF. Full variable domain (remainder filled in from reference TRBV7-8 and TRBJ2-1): GAGVSQSPRYKVAKRGQDVALRCDPISGHVSLFWYQQALGQGPEFLTYFQNEAQLDKSGLPSDRFFAERPEGSVSTLKIQRTQQEDSAVYLCASSSTSGSYNEQFFGPGTRLTVL.